The clone carrying this T cell receptor (beta chain) appeared a single time. The antigen is undetermined. Data came from immunoSEQ multiplex PCR; TCRdb stores just in-frame clones and leaves some out. The sample consists of about 240,000 clones, more than 75% of them appearing once. These data come from a study of cytomegalovirus exposure and HLA in healthy donors. Overall study: The 95 to 150 validation repertoires used a platform that matched the one used for the approximately 610 first-cohort repertoires, as a later analysis reported. Whole-study findings and limits: Generally TCR sequences proved uncommon, though certain public TCRs appeared in numerous donors. The classifier reportedly diagnosed cytomegalovirus status with high specificity and sensitivity.

The V end lost 6 bases, the J end lost 1 base, and 3 bases lay between the germline ends. The CDR3 runs 12 residues. CDR1 is ENHRY and CDR2 is SYGVKD in the germline V gene. The approximately 130-subject validation cohort, separate from the approximately 640-subject first cohort, included the donors. The sequencing input was PBMCs. The clonotype comes from a woman in her 30s in good health and CMV-seropositive. The rearrangement uses TRBV10-3 and TRBJ2-2; D is unclear. CDR3 amino acids: CAISGNTGELFF. For the CDR3, the DNA is TGTGCCATCAGCGGGAACACCGGGGAGCTGTTTTTT.